This is a list of T cell receptor beta chains from one sample in a study of OX40 agonist ivuxolimab in advanced cancers. Sequencing was performed with immunoSEQ multiplex PCR; in TCRdb, only in-frame clones are kept and a portion is missing. There are about 99,000 clones in the sample; 90% to 97% occur only once, and around 2% lies in the top ten. The sample consisted of CD4+ or CD8+ T cells sorted from blood, taken in a trial of the OX40 agonist ivuxolimab. The receptors stem from an adult with an advanced solid tumor such as melanoma, head and neck, liver or kidney cancer. Both conserved end residues are trimmed from each CDR3.

v_call,cdr3_aa
TRBV30,AWSGIGNIQY
TRBV6-1,ASTRSLSNEQF
TRBV30,AWTGGGSTDTQY
TRBV6-5,ASSSIGQGRNTIY
TRBV6-6,ASSQTGVEGYT
TRBV6-4,ASSDSHEQY
TRBV27,ASSYGASYEQY
TRBV28,ASSPRTSGSTDTQY
TRBV28,ASSFQSNTEAF
TRBV6-1,ASTMDGMAF
TRBV28,ASTNEGRGKAF
TRBV28,ASSLAARDQPQH
TRBV5-8,ASSPEDYRTQY
TRBV7-6,ASSVPSGNTGELF
TRBV2,ASSGSVAYEQY
TRBV9,ASSVRQGAGTDTQY
TRBV7-2,ASSLWGGQPQH
TRBV11-3,ASSLRTGESTDTQY
TRBV4-3,ASSQDQEAYNEQF
TRBV6-5,ASSPQGRAGELF
TRBV6-1,ASVPQGSPSEQY
TRBV15,ATSRTVSNQPQH
TRBV2,ASSDGSGRNYEQY
TRBV19,ASSIGRTEAF
TRBV5-6,ASSLGTGDTEAF
TRBV19,ASSIGGVATDTQY
TRBV9,ASSVAEGSYEQY
TRBV15,ATSSRGQSYEQY
TRBV5-4,ASSGDRVGETQY
TRBV9,ASSVTGGEAYNEQF
TRBV6-1,ASSEAQGAPYTEAF